This paragraph covers one T cell receptor (beta chain) sequence. Its antigen remains unknown. This sample stems from a study of T-cell reconstitution after alpha-beta-depleted transplantation in children. Study-level points and caveats: The study traced high day-60 TCRbeta diversity in some patients to surviving recipient T cells and thymic progenitors. Fresh T-cell production supplied most of the T-cell counts and diversity seen one year after transplant. The origin of alpha-beta T cells about two months after transplant was reportedly several hundred expanded graft clones.

Construction of the TCRbeta library involved unique molecular identifiers. From the PCR reads, TCRdb called clonotypes with MiXCR, one entry per CDR3 protein. Of a few hundred thousand distinct CDR3 sequences detected, approximately 12% appear once; the ten largest clones hold over 2%. This CDR3 is 16 amino acids long. Trimming cost V 4 bases and J 8 bases; bases outside gene matches: 14. CDR1 is LNHNV and CDR2 is YYDKDF in the germline V gene (reference sequence). Source: PBMCs, mostly from graft donor cells, taken 360 days after TCRalphabeta/CD19-depleted stem cell transplant. The sequence was obtained from a male patient aged 10 to 17 who had a stem cell transplant for acute myeloid leukemia, so the T cells may come from the graft donor. The chain is built from TRBV15 and TRBJ2-1; 7 nucleotides line up with TRBD2. CDR3 sequence reads: CATSIEFGGRNYEQFF. CDR3 in DNA: TGTGCCACCAGCATAGAATTCGGCGGGAGAAACTATGAGCAGTTCTTC. Complete variable domain (other parts from reference TRBV15 and TRBJ2-1): DAMVIQNPRYQVTQFGKPVTLSCSQTLNHNVMYWYQQKSSQAPKLLFHYYDKDFNNEADTPDNFQSRRPNTSFCFLDIRSPGLGDTAMYLCATSIEFGGRNYEQFFGPGTRLTVL.